This T cell receptor (beta chain) was identified during a study of CD8+CD57+ T cells in acquired aplastic anemia. For CDR3 and TCR beta VDJ profiling, genomic DNA was the template used. TCRdb re-called the reads through MiXCR, storing one row per CDR3 protein. In the table there are about 190,000 distinct CDR3 sequences, around half of which are singletons. Previously, flow cytometry had revealed CD8+CD57+ cell expansion in the patients chosen for sequencing. The diagnosis in all patients was severe acquired aplastic anemia. The study, taken as a whole, reports: Patients and controls shared over 25 CD8+ CDR3 sequences, which appeared highly expressed in patients and within their immunodominant clones. Patients did not significantly differ from controls in CD8+ Simpson's diversity.

Regarding this clonotype: Its matching antigen is unknown.

The V gene's germline CDR1 is DFQATT and CDR2 SNEGSKA (reference sequence). The CDR3 runs to 16 residues. The V gene end was trimmed by 6 bases and the J gene end by 3 bases; junction bases not matched to a gene: 16. The receptor comes from a human donor with aplastic anemia. The chain uses TRBV20-1 and TRBJ2-7, with 8 bases fitting TRBD1. Material for sequencing was sorted CD4+, CD8+, or CD8+CD57+ T cells (not recorded which) from PBMCs. The CDR3 nucleotides read TGCAGTGCCCAGCTGGGGGGCAGGGGGCGTAACTACGAGCAGTACTTC. It is translated as CSAQLGGRGRNYEQYF.